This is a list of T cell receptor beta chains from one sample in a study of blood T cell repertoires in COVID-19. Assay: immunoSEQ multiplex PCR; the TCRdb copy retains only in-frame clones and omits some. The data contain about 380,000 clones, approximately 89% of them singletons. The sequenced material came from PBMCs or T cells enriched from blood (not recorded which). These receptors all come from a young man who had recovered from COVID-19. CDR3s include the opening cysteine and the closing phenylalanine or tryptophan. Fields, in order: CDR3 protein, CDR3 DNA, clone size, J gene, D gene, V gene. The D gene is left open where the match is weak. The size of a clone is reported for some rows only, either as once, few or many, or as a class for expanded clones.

CDR3 protein: CAWSQATRGQPQHF
CDR3 DNA: TGTGCCTGGAGTCAAGCCACTCGGGGTCAGCCCCAGCATTTT
clone size: .
J gene: TRBJ1-5
D gene: .
V gene: TRBV30

CDR3 protein: CASSFTRGTEAFF
CDR3 DNA: TGTGCCAGCAGCTTCACCCGAGGAACTGAAGCTTTCTTT
clone size: .
J gene: TRBJ1-1
D gene: .
V gene: TRBV7-7

CDR3 protein: CAISTGGSAPYEQYF
CDR3 DNA: TGTGCCATCAGTACGGGAGGGTCGGCTCCCTACGAGCAGTACTTC
clone size: .
J gene: TRBJ2-7
D gene: TRBD2
V gene: TRBV10-3

CDR3 protein: CASSTDSAGNTIYF
CDR3 DNA: TGTGCCAGTAGTACAGACAGCGCTGGAAACACCATATATTTT
clone size: .
J gene: TRBJ1-3
D gene: .
V gene: TRBV19

CDR3 protein: CASSGGRGRGTEAFF
CDR3 DNA: TGCGCCAGCAGTGGTGGAAGGGGGCGAGGGACTGAAGCTTTCTTT
clone size: .
J gene: TRBJ1-1
D gene: TRBD1
V gene: TRBV10-1

CDR3 protein: CASSRRMQAVGGTEAFF
CDR3 DNA: TGTGCCAGCAGCCGGCGGATGCAGGCAGTGGGGGGCACTGAAGCTTTCTTT
clone size: few
J gene: TRBJ1-1
D gene: .
V gene: TRBV9

CDR3 protein: CASSEAASRGNTEAFF
CDR3 DNA: TGTGCCAGCAGTGAAGCGGCGAGCAGGGGAAATACTGAAGCTTTCTTT
clone size: .
J gene: TRBJ1-1
D gene: .
V gene: TRBV6-1

CDR3 protein: CASSLTLAKNIQYF
CDR3 DNA: TGTGCCAGCAGTCTCACTCTAGCCAAAAACATTCAGTACTTC
clone size: .
J gene: TRBJ2-4
D gene: .
V gene: TRBV6-5

CDR3 protein: CASSLAHWGESGNTIYF
CDR3 DNA: TGTGCCAGCAGCTTAGCGCATTGGGGGGAATCTGGAAACACCATATATTTT
clone size: .
J gene: TRBJ1-3
D gene: .
V gene: TRBV7-2

CDR3 protein: CASSLGLRQGDGDYTF
CDR3 DNA: TGTGCCAGCAGCTTAGGGTTACGACAGGGAGACGGAGACTACACCTTC
clone size: .
J gene: TRBJ1-2
D gene: TRBD1
V gene: TRBV7-9

CDR3 protein: CASSFTGYGGEWALSTDTQYF
CDR3 DNA: TGTGCCAGCAGTTTTACTGGATACGGCGGGGAATGGGCACTAAGCACAGATACGCAGTATTTT
clone size: .
J gene: TRBJ2-3
D gene: .
V gene: TRBV27

CDR3 protein: CASSLSGSSYNEQFF
CDR3 DNA: TGTGCCAGCAGCTTAAGCGGGAGTTCCTACAATGAGCAGTTCTTC
clone size: .
J gene: TRBJ2-1
D gene: TRBD2
V gene: TRBV11-3

CDR3 protein: CASSLDFSAEAFF
CDR3 DNA: TGTGCCAGCAGCTTGGATTTCTCCGCGGAAGCTTTCTTT
clone size: .
J gene: TRBJ1-1
D gene: .
V gene: TRBV5-4

CDR3 protein: CATSKFGQGAYEQYF
CDR3 DNA: TGTGCCACCAGCAAATTCGGACAGGGAGCGTACGAGCAGTACTTC
clone size: .
J gene: TRBJ2-7
D gene: TRBD1
V gene: TRBV15

CDR3 protein: CASSTNSNEQFF
CDR3 DNA: TGTGCCAGCAGTACCAACAGCAATGAGCAGTTCTTC
clone size: once
J gene: TRBJ2-1
D gene: .
V gene: TRBV12-3/TRBV12-4

CDR3 protein: CASSPGLGNYGYTF
CDR3 DNA: TGTGCCAGCAGCCCTGGACTAGGGAACTATGGCTACACCTTC
clone size: .
J gene: TRBJ1-2
D gene: .
V gene: TRBV7-2

CDR3 protein: CASSSTGGHEKLFF
CDR3 DNA: TGTGCCAGCAGCTCGACAGGGGGCCATGAAAAACTGTTTTTT
clone size: .
J gene: TRBJ1-4
D gene: TRBD1
V gene: TRBV7-9